This TCR beta chain is from a study of cytomegalovirus exposure and HLA in healthy donors. The wider study: Unique TCR beta sequences numbering over 100 million came from roughly 180 million T cells in an earlier analysis.

PCR involved 60 Vbeta and 13 Jbeta primers. The repertoire was sequenced with immunoSEQ multiplex PCR; TCRdb's copy has only in-frame clones and lacks some. The sample includes about 170,000 clones, around 77% of them seen just once. General study results and limits: In a later analysis, at a false discovery rate of 0.05, approximately 16,000 TCR beta sequences matched HLA alleles. Cytomegalovirus status was reportedly diagnosed by the classifier with high sensitivity and specificity.

With respect to this clone: Its antigen is unknown.

The sequencing sample was made of PBMCs. The origin of this receptor is a female donor in good health and CMV-seronegative.

Here the CDR3 DNA reads TGTGCCAGTAGTATGGCATCAGGGGGATCTGGGGCCAACGTCCTGACTTTC. It specifies CASSMASGGSGANVLTF. This sequence joins TRBV19 and TRBJ2-6; 7 nucleotides agree with TRBD1. The CDR3 extends over 17 amino acids. In germline, CDR1 is LNHDA, CDR2 SQIVND (reference sequence). Losses at the gene ends were 3 bases for V and 1 base for J; bases not matched to a gene: 6.